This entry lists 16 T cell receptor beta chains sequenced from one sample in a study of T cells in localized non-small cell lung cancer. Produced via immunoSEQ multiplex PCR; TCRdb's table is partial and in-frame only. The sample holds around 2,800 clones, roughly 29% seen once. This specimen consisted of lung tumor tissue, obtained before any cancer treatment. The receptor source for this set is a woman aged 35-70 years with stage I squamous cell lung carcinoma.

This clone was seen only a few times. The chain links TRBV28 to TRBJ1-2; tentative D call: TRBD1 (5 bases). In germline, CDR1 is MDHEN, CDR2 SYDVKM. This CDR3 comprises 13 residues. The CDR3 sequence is CLSTGAGYYGYTF. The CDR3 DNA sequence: TGTCTATCCACCGGGGCCGGCTACTATGGCTACACCTTC.

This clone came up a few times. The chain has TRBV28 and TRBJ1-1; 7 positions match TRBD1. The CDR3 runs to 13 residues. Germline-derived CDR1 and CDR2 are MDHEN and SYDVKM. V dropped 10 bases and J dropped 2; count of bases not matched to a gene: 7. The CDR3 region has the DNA TGTGCCATCCAGGGGGGAGACAACACTGAAGCTTTCTTT. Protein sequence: CAIQGGDNTEAFF.

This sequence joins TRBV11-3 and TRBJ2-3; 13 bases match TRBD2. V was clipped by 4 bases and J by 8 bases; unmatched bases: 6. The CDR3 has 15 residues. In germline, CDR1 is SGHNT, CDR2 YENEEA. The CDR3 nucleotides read TGTGCCAGCAGCTCCGGACTAGCGGGAGTCGGTACGCAGTATTTT. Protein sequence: CASSSGLAGVGTQYF.

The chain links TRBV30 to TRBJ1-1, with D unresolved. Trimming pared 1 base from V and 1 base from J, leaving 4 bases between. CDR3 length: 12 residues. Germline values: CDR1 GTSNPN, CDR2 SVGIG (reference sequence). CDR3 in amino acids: CAWSGTNTEAFF. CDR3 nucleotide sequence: TGTGCCTGGAGTGGGACGAACACTGAAGCTTTCTTT. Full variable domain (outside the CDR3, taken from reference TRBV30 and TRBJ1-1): SQTIHQWPATLVQPVGSPLSLECTVEGTSNPNLYWYRQAAGRGLQLLFYSVGIGQISSEVPQNLSASRPQDRQFILSSKKLLLSDSGFYLCAWSGTNTEAFFGQGTRLTVV.

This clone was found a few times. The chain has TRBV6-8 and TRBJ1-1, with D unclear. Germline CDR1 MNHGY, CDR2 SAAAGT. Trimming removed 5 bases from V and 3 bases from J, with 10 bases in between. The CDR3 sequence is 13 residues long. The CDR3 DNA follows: TGTGCCAGCAGTGATTTTGGGGACACTGAAGCTTTCTTT. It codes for CASSDFGDTEAFF.

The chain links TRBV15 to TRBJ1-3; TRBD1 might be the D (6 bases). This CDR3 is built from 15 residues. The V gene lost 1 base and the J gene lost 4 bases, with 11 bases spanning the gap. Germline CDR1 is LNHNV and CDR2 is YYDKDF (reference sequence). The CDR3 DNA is TGTGCCACCAGCAGAGTTGGGGGCGGGGGAAACACCATATATTTT. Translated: CATSRVGGGGNTIYF.

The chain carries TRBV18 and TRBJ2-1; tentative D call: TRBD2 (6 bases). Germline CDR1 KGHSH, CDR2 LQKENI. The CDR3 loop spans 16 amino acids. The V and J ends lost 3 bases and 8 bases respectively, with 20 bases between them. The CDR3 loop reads CASSPMPAAGIYEQFF. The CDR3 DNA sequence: TGTGCCAGCTCACCCATGCCAGCTGCGGGGATCTATGAGCAGTTCTTC. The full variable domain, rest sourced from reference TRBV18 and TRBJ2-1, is NAGVMQNPRHLVRRRGQEARLRCSPMKGHSHVYWYRQLPEEGLKFMVYLQKENIIDESGMPKERFSAEFPKEGPSILRIQQVVRGDSAAYFCASSPMPAAGIYEQFFGPGTRLTVL.

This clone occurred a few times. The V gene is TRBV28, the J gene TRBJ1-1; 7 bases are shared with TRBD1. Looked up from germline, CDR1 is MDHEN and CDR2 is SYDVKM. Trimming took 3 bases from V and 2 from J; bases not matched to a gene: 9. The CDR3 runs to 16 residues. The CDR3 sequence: CASSFPGDSDNTEAFF. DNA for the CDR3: TGTGCCAGCAGTTTCCCCGGGGACAGCGATAACACTGAAGCTTTCTTT.

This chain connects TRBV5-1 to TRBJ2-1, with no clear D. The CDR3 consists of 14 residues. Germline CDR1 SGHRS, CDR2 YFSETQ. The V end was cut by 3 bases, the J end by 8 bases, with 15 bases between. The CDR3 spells CASSWTLLIDEQFF. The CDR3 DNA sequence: TGCGCCAGCAGCTGGACCCTCTTAATCGATGAGCAGTTCTTC.

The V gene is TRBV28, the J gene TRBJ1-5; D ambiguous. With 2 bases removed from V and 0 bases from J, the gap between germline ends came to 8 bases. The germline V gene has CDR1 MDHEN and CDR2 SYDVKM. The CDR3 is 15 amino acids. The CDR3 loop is CASSLGQFSNQPQHF. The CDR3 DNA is TGTGCCAGCAGTTTAGGGCAATTTAGCAATCAGCCCCAGCATTTT.

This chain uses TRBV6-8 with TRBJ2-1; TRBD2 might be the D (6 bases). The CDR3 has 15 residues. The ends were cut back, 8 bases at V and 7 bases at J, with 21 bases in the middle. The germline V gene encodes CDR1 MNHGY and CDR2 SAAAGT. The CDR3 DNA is TGTGCCAGCTTTGGGAGACTAGGAGGGATAAATGAGCAGTTCTTC. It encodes CASFGRLGGINEQFF.

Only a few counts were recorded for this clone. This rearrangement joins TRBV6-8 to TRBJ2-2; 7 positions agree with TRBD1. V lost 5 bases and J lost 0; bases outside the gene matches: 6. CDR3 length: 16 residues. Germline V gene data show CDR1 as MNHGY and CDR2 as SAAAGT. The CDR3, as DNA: TGTGCCAGCAGTGACTGGACAGGAGCGAACACCGGGGAGCTGTTTTTT. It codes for CASSDWTGANTGELFF.

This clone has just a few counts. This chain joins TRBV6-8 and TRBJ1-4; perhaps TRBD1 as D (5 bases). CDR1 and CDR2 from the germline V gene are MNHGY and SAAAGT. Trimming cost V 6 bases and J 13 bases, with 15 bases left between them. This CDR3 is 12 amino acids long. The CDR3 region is CASRFSGGGLFF. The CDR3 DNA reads TGTGCCAGCAGGTTCTCGGGCGGGGGACTGTTTTTT.

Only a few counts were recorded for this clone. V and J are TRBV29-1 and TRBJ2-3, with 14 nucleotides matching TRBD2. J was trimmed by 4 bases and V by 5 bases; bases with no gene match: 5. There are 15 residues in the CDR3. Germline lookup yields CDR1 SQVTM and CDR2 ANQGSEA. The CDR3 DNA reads TGCAGCGTTCGCGGACTAGCGGGAGGAGCAGATACGCAGTATTTT. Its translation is CSVRGLAGGADTQYF.

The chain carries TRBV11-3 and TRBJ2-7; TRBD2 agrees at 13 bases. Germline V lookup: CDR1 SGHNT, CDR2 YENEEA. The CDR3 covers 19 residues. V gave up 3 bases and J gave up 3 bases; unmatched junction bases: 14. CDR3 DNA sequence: TGTGCCAGCAGCTTCAGACTAGCGGGGGGAAACGCCAACTACTACGAGCAGTACTTC. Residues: CASSFRLAGGNANYYEQYF.

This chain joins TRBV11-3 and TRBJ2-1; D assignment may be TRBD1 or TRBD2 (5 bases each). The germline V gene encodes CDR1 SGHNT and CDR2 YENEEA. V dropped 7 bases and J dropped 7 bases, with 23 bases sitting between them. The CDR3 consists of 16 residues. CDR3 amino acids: CASTPRVGDFGNEQFF. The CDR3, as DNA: TGTGCCAGCACCCCAAGGGTGGGGGATTTTGGGAATGAGCAGTTCTTC. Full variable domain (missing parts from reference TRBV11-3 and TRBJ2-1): EAGVVQSPRYKIIEKKQPVAFWCNPISGHNTLYWYLQNLGQGPELLIRYENEEAVDDSQLPKDRFSAERLKGVDSTLKIQPAELGDSAVYLCASTPRVGDFGNEQFFGPGTRLTVL.